The 16 T cell receptor beta chains presented below share a single source sample, sequenced in a study of blood T cell repertoires in COVID-19. Produced via immunoSEQ multiplex PCR; TCRdb's table is partial and in-frame only. The sample holds around 41,000 clones, about 88% seen once. The material sequenced was peripheral blood. Receptors were obtained from a human donor in a cohort sampled during active COVID-19.

V and J are TRBV28 and TRBJ2-1, with a tentative D call TRBD1 (6 bases). Germline V gene data show CDR1 as MDHEN and CDR2 as SYDVKM. Between the trimmed V and J ends, which lost 3 bases and 6 bases, there was a span of 15 bases. CDR3 length: 15 amino acids. In DNA form, the CDR3 reads TGTGCCAGCAGTTTCAGGGGCCTGGGCAGCAATGAGCAGTTCTTC. Its translation: CASSFRGLGSNEQFF.

This clone showed up just once. The rearrangement joins TRBV7-9 to TRBJ2-1; D is unclear. Trimming stripped 5 bases from V and 0 bases from J, with 11 bases between. CDR3 size: 15 residues. CDR1 and CDR2 (germline): SEHNR, FQNEAQ (reference sequence). In DNA form, the CDR3 reads TGTGCCAGCAGCCCCCGCGTTAGCTCCTACAATGAGCAGTTCTTC. This codes for CASSPRVSSYNEQFF.

The gene calls are TRBV5-5 and TRBJ2-7; the D is unclear. This CDR3 comprises 16 residues. Germline assignment: CDR1 SGHKS and CDR2 YYEKEE (reference sequence). V lost 0 bases, J lost 0 bases, and 13 bases lay in between. CDR3 protein: CASSLAPAASSYEQYF. The CDR3 coding sequence is TGTGCCAGCAGCTTGGCCCCAGCAGCGAGCTCCTACGAGCAGTACTTC.

The chain links TRBV24-1 to TRBJ2-1, with TRBD2 matching over 14 bases. The CDR3 length is 18 residues. The V segment lost 4 bases and the J segment 7 bases; nucleotides outside the gene matches: 11. CDR1 and CDR2 (germline): KGHDR, SFDVKD. CDR3 protein: CATSDPGTSGSSANEQFF. DNA for the CDR3: TGTGCCACCAGTGACCCCGGGACTAGCGGGAGTTCGGCAAATGAGCAGTTCTTC.

The rearrangement joins TRBV10-3 to TRBJ2-2; tentative D call: TRBD2 (6 bases). Germline values: CDR1 ENHRY, CDR2 SYGVKD. V lost 5 bases, J lost 3 bases, and 22 bases lay in between. The CDR3 totals 18 residues. Here the CDR3 reads CAISRGSAHGEDTGELFF. The CDR3 nucleotides read TGTGCCATCAGTCGGGGGTCTGCCCACGGGGAGGACACCGGGGAGCTGTTTTTT.

This clone was seen only a few times. The CDR3, as DNA: TGTGCCAGCAGCCAAGGTCGAGGTAGCCCAGAGACCCAGTACTTC. It yields the protein CASSQGRGSPETQYF. The chain combines TRBV4-2 with TRBJ2-5; D remains unclear. CDR3 length equals 15 residues. Germline lookup yields CDR1 LGHNA and CDR2 YNFKEQ. V dropped 1 base and J dropped 4 bases, with 13 bases sitting between them.

This chain connects TRBV2 to TRBJ1-4; 9 bases agree with TRBD1. Losses at the gene ends were 6 bases for V and 4 bases for J; bases not matched to a gene: 3. CDR1 is SNHLY and CDR2 is FYNNEI in the germline V gene. The CDR3 has 14 amino acids. CDR3 loop: CASRRDRVNEKLFF. CDR3 nucleotide sequence: TGTGCCAGCAGAAGGGACAGGGTTAATGAAAAACTGTTTTTT. Complete variable domain (other parts from reference TRBV2 and TRBJ1-4): EPEVTQTPSHQVTQMGQEVILRCVPISNHLYFYWYRQILGQKVEFLVSFYNNEISEKSEIFDDQFSVERPDGSNFTLKIRSTKLEDSAMYFCASRRDRVNEKLFFGSGTQLSVL.

V and J are TRBV6-5 and TRBJ2-7; 7 bases line up with TRBD2. CDR3 length equals 13 residues. Trimming removed 2 bases from V and 7 bases from J; junction bases left unmatched: 5. CDR1 and CDR2 from the germline V gene are MNHEY and SVGAGI. The CDR3 DNA follows: TGTGCCAGCAGTTACATACAAGCGGGGGAGCAGTACTTC. This sequence encodes CASSYIQAGEQYF.

The rearrangement uses TRBV7-8 and TRBJ1-1; D unresolved. V was pared by 5 bases and J by 6 bases, with 13 bases between. CDR3 length: 13 residues. Per germline, CDR1 SGHVS and CDR2 FQNEAQ. Here the CDR3 reads CASSVGEVAEAFF. Here the CDR3 DNA reads TGTGCCAGCAGCGTCGGAGAAGTAGCTGAAGCTTTCTTT. Supplemented by reference TRBV7-8 and TRBJ1-1, the full variable domain reads GAGVSQSPRYKVAKRGQDVALRCDPISGHVSLFWYQQALGQGPEFLTYFQNEAQLDKSGLPSDRFFAERPEGSVSTLKIQRTQQEDSAVYLCASSVGEVAEAFFGQGTRLTVV.

This sequence joins TRBV28 and TRBJ2-3, with a tentative D call TRBD2 (6 bases). Germline V gene data show CDR1 as MDHEN and CDR2 as SYDVKM. Trimming stripped 1 base from V and 1 base from J, with 12 bases between. CDR3 length: 16 amino acids. CDR3 sequence reads: CASSLFGRGGTDTQYF. The CDR3, as DNA: TGTGCCAGCAGTTTATTCGGGAGAGGGGGCACAGATACGCAGTATTTT.

The chain links TRBV7-8 to TRBJ1-5, with 7 bases that match TRBD1. The CDR3 is made up of 17 amino acids. V dropped 1 base and J dropped 7; count of bases not matched to a gene: 13. Germline V gene sequence: CDR1 SGHVS, CDR2 FQNEAQ. The CDR3 DNA reads TGTGCCAGCAGCTTAGGTGGTATTGGAGGGGGCGGACAGCCCCAGCATTTT. Its protein is CASSLGGIGGGGQPQHF.

CDR3 in amino acids: CASSLGVATGQYF. The CDR3 DNA reads as TGTGCCAGCAGCTTGGGGGTAGCGACGGGGCAGTACTTC. This sequence joins TRBV5-6 and TRBJ2-7; tentative D call: TRBD2 (5 bases). The CDR3 consists of 13 residues. CDR1 is SGHDT and CDR2 is YYEEEE in the germline V gene. V was trimmed by 0 bases and J by 9 bases, leaving 13 bases between them.

The chain is built from TRBV2 and TRBJ2-3; TRBD2 might be the D (5 bases). The V and J ends lost 4 bases and 7 bases respectively, with 6 bases between them. This CDR3 comprises 11 residues. Germline V gives CDR1 SNHLY, CDR2 FYNNEI. CDR3 sequence: CASSAGYTQYF. CDR3 sequence (DNA): TGTGCCAGCAGTGCGGGGTATACGCAGTATTTT.

The chain links TRBV6-6 to TRBJ1-1; D is unresolved. Trimming took 6 bases from V and 6 from J, leaving 14 bases between them. The CDR3 runs 13 residues. CDR1 is MNHNY and CDR2 is SVGAGI in the germline V gene (reference sequence). CDR3 in amino acids: CASSSSHDSEAFF. The DNA for the CDR3 is TGTGCCAGCAGCTCTTCACACGACTCTGAAGCTTTCTTT.

V gene TRBV10-3 combines with J gene TRBJ1-5, with unresolved D. The CDR3 length is 14 residues. Germline V lookup: CDR1 ENHRY, CDR2 SYGVKD. Trimming took 5 bases from V and 1 from J, leaving 9 bases between them. This CDR3 reads CAISRGGSNQPQHF. CDR3 sequence (DNA): TGTGCCATCAGTCGAGGCGGGAGCAATCAGCCCCAGCATTTT.

This chain joins TRBV28 and TRBJ1-1; D gene unclear. Germline CDR1 is MDHEN and CDR2 is SYDVKM. The ends were cut back, 1 base at V and 1 base at J, with 10 bases in the middle. The CDR3 has 15 amino acids. CDR3 bases: TGTGCCAGCAGTTTATTGACGGGGAAGAACACTGAAGCTTTCTTT. Amino acids: CASSLLTGKNTEAFF.